One and the same sample provided the 12 T cell receptor beta chains below, sequenced in a study of tumor-infiltrating lymphocytes in primary liver carcinoma. Unsorted whole blood supplied the blood RNA, and germline DNA was isolated too. The template, roughly 510 ng total RNA, yielded TCR beta cDNA made with a constant-region primer. Three-round nested multiplex PCR performed with slightly modified ARM-PCR produced the TCR beta libraries. Amplification in the first two PCR rounds was performed using TRBV1-TRBV30 forward primers and a C-beta reverse primer for around 11 cycles each. Each CDR3 protein is one row after TCRdb ran MiXCR on the multiplex PCR reads. The sample includes 300,000 to 400,000 distinct CDR3 sequences, 65% of them seen just once. The sequenced material came from peripheral blood. Receptors were obtained from a middle-aged man with primary liver carcinoma and hepatitis B virus infection.

As for this clonotype: An end of the junction does not agree with germline; a read error may underlie this. The V gene is TRBV11-1, the J gene TRBJ2-1, with 7 nucleotides matching TRBD2. CDR3 length equals 15 residues. The germline gives CDR1 SGHAT, CDR2 FQDESV (reference sequence). Here the CDR3 DNA reads TGTACCAGGAGCCCACGGACTAGTCTGGCCAATGAGCAGTTCTTC. Amino acids: CTRSPRTSLANEQFF.

J is TRBJ2-5 and V is TRBV11-2; D possibly corresponds to TRBD2 (5 bases). The CDR3 is 16 amino acids. CDR1 and CDR2 (germline): SGHAT, FQNNGV. V lost 9 bases to trimming and J lost 0 bases, with 20 bases between them. This CDR3 reads CASSTRTGGYQETQYF. The CDR3 DNA sequence: TGTGCCAGTAGCACGAGGACTGGCGGTTACCAAGAGACCCAGTACTTC.

Points on this clonotype: No conserved phenylalanine or tryptophan is present at the end of the CDR3, so a read error is the likely explanation. The gene calls are TRBV29-1 and TRBJ2-7; the match to TRBD1 covers 9 bases. CDR1 and CDR2 (germline): SQVTM, ANQGSEA. CDR3 length: 13 residues. The CDR3 DNA reads TGCAGCGTTGTAGGGGACAGGGCCTACGTGCAGTACTCC. Translation gives CSVVGDRAYVQYS.

The V call is TRBV10-3, the J call TRBJ1-4, with 10 bases identical to TRBD1. CDR1 ENHRY and CDR2 SYGVKD come from the germline V gene. CDR3 length: 17 amino acids. V lost 10 bases and J lost 2; bases outside the gene matches: 13. The CDR3 spells CATRGQGTTGTNEKLFF. The CDR3 coding sequence is TGTGCCACCCGGGGACAGGGGACAACGGGGACTAATGAAAAACTGTTTTTT.

This clonotype was observed a few times. Germline and junction disagree at one end, which may indicate a read error. This rearrangement joins TRBV5-4 to TRBJ2-3; D gene unclear. Per germline, CDR1 SGHNT and CDR2 YYREEE (reference sequence). The CDR3 length is 13 residues. The CDR3 loop is CASSLGGGDTPYF. The CDR3 DNA sequence: TGTGCCAGCAGCTTGGGCGGTGGCGATACGCCGTATTTT.

About this clonotype itself: This could be a read error, since a much larger clone is one nucleotide away. The chain combines TRBV28 with TRBJ1-2; no firm D call. From germline, CDR1 is MDHEN and CDR2 SYDVKM. The CDR3 loop spans 11 amino acids. The CDR3 reads CASSSNYDYTF. CDR3 in DNA: TGTGCCAGCAGTTCTAACTATGACTACACCTTC.

Remarks on this clonotype: This may stem from a read error, because a much larger clone lies one nucleotide away. The CDR3 carries no conserved terminal phenylalanine or tryptophan, so it likely arises from a read error. This chain connects TRBV5-4 to TRBJ2-5; 7 nucleotides align to TRBD1. Germline V CDR1 and CDR2: SGHNT, YYREEE (reference sequence). V dropped 4 bases and J dropped 1; count of bases not matched to a gene: 7. CDR3 size: 15 residues. The CDR3 loop reads CASSLDRETQETQYL. In DNA, the CDR3 is TGTGCCAGCAGCCTAGACAGGGAAACCCAAGAGACCCAGTACCTC.

The chain recombines TRBV13 with TRBJ2-2; maybe TRBD1 (6 bases). With 3 bases removed from V and 1 base from J, the gap between germline ends came to 6 bases. The CDR3 totals 14 residues. Germline-derived CDR1 and CDR2 are PRHDT and FYEKMQ (reference sequence). CDR3 residues: CASSLDRNTGELFF. CDR3 nucleotides: TGTGCCAGCAGCTTGGACAGGAACACCGGGGAGCTGTTTTTT.

The rearrangement links TRBV11-2 to TRBJ2-5; TRBD1 agrees at 7 bases. This CDR3 comprises 16 residues. The germline CDR1 and CDR2 sequences are SGHAT and FQNNGV. Germline trimming cut 4 bases from V and 2 bases from J; bases unmatched to any gene: 10. The CDR3: CASSYLPTGNQETQYF. The CDR3 DNA reads as TGTGCCAGCAGCTACCTTCCGACAGGGAATCAAGAGACCCAGTACTTC. The whole variable domain, remainder taken from reference TRBV11-2 and TRBJ2-5, is EAGVAQSPRYKIIEKRQSVAFWCNPISGHATLYWYQQILGQGPKLLIQFQNNGVVDDSQLPKDRFSAERLKGVDSTLKIQPAKLEDSAVYLCASSYLPTGNQETQYFGPGTRLLVL.

This clonotype has just a few counts. The chain links TRBV28 to TRBJ2-7; 9 positions agree with TRBD2. The CDR3 spans 14 residues. The germline CDR1 and CDR2 sequences are MDHEN and SYDVKM. V lost 10 bases, J lost 2 bases, and 9 bases stayed unmatched. The CDR3 is CATKPRLAAYEQYF. In DNA form, the CDR3 reads TGTGCCACCAAACCGAGACTAGCGGCCTACGAGCAGTACTTC.

About this clonotype itself: The final CDR3 position lacks the conserved phenylalanine or tryptophan, pointing to a likely read error. The chain recombines TRBV11-2 with TRBJ2-1; D is perhaps TRBD1 (5 bases). The J call may be incorrect, as the DNA end agrees better with TRBJ2-7. The CDR3 sequence is 12 residues long. The germline gives CDR1 SGHAT, CDR2 FQNNGV. The CDR3 protein is CASREEDNEQYL. CDR3 nucleotides: TGTGCCAGCAGGGAAGAGGACAATGAGCAGTACCTC.

Turning to this clonotype: Lacking the conserved final phenylalanine or tryptophan, this CDR3 likely reflects a read error. V and J are TRBV5-6 and TRBJ2-1, with 11 bases matching TRBD2. Germline CDR1 reads SGHDT; CDR2 reads YYEEEE. V was pared by 0 bases and J by 9 bases, with 5 bases of the junction left unmatched. The CDR3 covers 15 residues. The CDR3 sequence is CASSLVAGGPGEQFL. As DNA, the CDR3 is TGTGCCAGCAGCTTGGTAGCGGGAGGGCCGGGTGAGCAGTTCCTC.